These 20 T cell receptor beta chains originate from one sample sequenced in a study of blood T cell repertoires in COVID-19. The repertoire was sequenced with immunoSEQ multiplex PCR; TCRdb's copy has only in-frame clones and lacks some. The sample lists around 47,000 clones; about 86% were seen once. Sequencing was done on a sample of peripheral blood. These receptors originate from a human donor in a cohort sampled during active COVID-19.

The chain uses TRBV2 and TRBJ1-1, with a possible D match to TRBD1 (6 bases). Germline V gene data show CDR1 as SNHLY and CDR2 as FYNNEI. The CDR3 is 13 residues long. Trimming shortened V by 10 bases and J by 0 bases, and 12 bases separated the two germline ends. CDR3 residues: CAIPTGLNTEAFF. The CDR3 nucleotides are TGTGCCATCCCGACAGGACTGAACACTGAAGCTTTCTTT.

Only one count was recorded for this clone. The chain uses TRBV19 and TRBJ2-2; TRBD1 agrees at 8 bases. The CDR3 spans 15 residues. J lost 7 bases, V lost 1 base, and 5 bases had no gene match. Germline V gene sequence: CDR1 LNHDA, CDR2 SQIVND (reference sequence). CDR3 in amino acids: CASSIGQGAFGELFF. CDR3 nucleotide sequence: TGTGCCAGTAGTATAGGGCAGGGGGCGTTCGGGGAGCTGTTTTTT.

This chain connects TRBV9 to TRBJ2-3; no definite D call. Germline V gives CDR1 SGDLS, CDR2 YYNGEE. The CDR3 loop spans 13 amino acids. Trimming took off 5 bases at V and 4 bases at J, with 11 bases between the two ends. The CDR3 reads CASRGTFSDTQYF. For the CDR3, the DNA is TGTGCCAGCAGGGGCACGTTTTCAGATACGCAGTATTTT.

The CDR3 loop reads CASSAGGSYNEQFF. The CDR3, as DNA: TGTGCCAGCAGCGCGGGTGGCTCCTACAATGAGCAGTTCTTC. The genes are TRBV3-1 (or the pseudogene TRBV3-2) and TRBJ2-1; D may be TRBD2 (5 bases). The V gene's germline CDR1 is LGHDT and CDR2 YNNKEL (reference sequence). This CDR3 comprises 14 residues. V was clipped by 5 bases and J by 0 bases, with 8 bases between them.

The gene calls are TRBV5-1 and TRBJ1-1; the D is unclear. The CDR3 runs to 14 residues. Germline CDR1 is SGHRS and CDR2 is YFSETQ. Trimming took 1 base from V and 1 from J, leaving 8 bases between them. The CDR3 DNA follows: TGCGCCAGCAGCTTGATCGGAGCGAACACTGAAGCTTTCTTT. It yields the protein CASSLIGANTEAFF. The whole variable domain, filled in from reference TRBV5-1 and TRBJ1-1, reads KAGVTQTPRYLIKTRGQQVTLSCSPISGHRSVSWYQQTPGQGLQFLFEYFSETQRNKGNFPGRFSGRQFSNSRSEMNVSTLELGDSALYLCASSLIGANTEAFFGQGTRLTVV.

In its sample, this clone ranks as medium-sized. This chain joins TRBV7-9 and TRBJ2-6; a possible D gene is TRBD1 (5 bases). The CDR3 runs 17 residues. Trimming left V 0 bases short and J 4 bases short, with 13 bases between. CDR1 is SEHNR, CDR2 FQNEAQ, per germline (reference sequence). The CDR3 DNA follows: TGTGCCAGCAGCTTAGCTTCAGGGTTTTTAGGGGCCAACGTCCTGACTTTC. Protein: CASSLASGFLGANVLTF.

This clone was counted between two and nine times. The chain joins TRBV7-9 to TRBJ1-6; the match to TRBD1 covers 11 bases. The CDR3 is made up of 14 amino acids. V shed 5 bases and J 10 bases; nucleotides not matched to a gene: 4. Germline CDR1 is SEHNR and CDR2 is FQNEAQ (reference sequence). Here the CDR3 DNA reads TGTGCCAGCAGCCAGGACAGGGGGCGATCACCCCTCCACTTT. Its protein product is CASSQDRGRSPLHF. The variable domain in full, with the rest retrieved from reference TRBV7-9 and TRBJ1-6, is DTGVSQNPRHKITKRGQNVTFRCDPISEHNRLYWYRQTLGQGPEFLTYFQNEAQLEKSRLLSDRFSAERPKGSFSTLEIQRTEQGDSAMYLCASSQDRGRSPLHFGNGTRLTVT.

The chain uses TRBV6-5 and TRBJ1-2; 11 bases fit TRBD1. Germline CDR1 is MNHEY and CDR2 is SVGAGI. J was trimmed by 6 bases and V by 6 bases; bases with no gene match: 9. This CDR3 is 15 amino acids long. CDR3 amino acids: CASRGTGGQKNGYTF. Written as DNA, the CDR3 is TGTGCCAGCAGGGGGACAGGGGGACAGAAAAATGGCTACACCTTC.

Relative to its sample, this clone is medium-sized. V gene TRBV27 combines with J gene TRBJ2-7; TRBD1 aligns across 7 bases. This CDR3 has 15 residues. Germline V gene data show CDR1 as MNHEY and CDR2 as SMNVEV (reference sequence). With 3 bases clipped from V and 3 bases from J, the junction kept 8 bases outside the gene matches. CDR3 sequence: CASSFNRGPLYEQYF. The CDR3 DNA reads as TGTGCCAGCAGTTTTAACAGGGGACCTCTCTACGAGCAGTACTTC.

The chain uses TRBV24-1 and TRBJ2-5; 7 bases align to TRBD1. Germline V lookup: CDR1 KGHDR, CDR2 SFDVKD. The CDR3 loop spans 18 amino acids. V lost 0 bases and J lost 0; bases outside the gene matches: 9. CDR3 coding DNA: TGTGCCACCAGTGATTTGGATCAGGACAGGACAAACCAAGAGACCCAGTACTTC. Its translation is CATSDLDQDRTNQETQYF.

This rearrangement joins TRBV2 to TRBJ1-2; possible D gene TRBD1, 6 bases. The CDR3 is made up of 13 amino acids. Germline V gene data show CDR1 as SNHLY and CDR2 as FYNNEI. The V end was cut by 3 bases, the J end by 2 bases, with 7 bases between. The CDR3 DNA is TGTGCCAGCAGTGATACAGGGAACTATGGCTACACCTTC. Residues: CASSDTGNYGYTF. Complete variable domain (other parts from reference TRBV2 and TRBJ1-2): EPEVTQTPSHQVTQMGQEVILRCVPISNHLYFYWYRQILGQKVEFLVSFYNNEISEKSEIFDDQFSVERPDGSNFTLKIRSTKLEDSAMYFCASSDTGNYGYTFGSGTRLTVV.

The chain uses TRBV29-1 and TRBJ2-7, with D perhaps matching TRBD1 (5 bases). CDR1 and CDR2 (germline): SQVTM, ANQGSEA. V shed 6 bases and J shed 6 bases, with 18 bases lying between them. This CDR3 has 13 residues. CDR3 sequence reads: CSVRAQGAAEQYF. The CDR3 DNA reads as TGCAGCGTCCGAGCGCAGGGCGCGGCCGAGCAGTACTTC.

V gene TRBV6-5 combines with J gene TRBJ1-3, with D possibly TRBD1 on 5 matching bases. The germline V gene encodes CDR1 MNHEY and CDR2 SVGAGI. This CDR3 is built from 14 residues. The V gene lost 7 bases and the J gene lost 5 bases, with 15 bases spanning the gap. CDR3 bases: TGTGCCAGCACTGCCCCAGGGAAGAGAAACACCATATATTTT. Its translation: CASTAPGKRNTIYF.

The DNA for the CDR3 is TGTGCCAGCAGCAATGGGGGGTACAATGAGCAGTTCTTC. Encoded protein: CASSNGGYNEQFF. The chain couples TRBV9 to TRBJ2-1; TRBD2 is a possible D gene (6 bases). Trimming shortened V by 4 bases and J by 4 bases, and 9 bases separated the two germline ends. The CDR3 length is 13 residues. The V gene's germline CDR1 is SGDLS and CDR2 YYNGEE.

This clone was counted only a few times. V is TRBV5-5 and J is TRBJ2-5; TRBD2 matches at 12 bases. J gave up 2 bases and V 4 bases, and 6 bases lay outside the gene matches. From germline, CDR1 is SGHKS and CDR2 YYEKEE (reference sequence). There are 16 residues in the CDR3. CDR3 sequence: CASSLLAGGLQETQYF. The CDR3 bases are TGTGCCAGCAGCCTTCTAGCGGGGGGGCTACAAGAGACCCAGTACTTC.

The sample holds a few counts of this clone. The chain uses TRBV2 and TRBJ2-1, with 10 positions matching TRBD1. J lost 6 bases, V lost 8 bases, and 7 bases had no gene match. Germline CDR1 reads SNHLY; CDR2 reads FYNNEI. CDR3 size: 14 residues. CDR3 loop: CASVGTGDFNEQFF. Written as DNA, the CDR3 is TGTGCCAGCGTGGGGACAGGGGATTTCAATGAGCAGTTCTTC.

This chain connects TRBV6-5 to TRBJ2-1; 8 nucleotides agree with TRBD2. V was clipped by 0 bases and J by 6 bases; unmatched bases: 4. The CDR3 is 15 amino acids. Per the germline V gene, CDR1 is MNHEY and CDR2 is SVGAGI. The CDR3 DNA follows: TGTGCCAGCAGTTACTCCCCCGGGGGGGGCAATGAGCAGTTCTTC. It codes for CASSYSPGGGNEQFF.

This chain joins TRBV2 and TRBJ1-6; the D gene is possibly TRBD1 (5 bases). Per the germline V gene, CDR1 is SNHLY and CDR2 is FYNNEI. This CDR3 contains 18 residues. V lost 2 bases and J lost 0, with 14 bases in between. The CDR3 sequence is CASSEMEGVSSYNSPLHF. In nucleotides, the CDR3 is TGTGCCAGCAGTGAAATGGAAGGGGTGAGCTCCTATAATTCACCCCTCCACTTT.

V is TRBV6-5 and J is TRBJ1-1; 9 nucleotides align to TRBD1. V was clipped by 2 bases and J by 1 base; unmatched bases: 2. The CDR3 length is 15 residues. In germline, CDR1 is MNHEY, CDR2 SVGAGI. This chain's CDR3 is CASSYNRGRNTEAFF. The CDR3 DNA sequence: TGTGCCAGCAGTTACAACAGGGGGCGGAACACTGAAGCTTTCTTT.

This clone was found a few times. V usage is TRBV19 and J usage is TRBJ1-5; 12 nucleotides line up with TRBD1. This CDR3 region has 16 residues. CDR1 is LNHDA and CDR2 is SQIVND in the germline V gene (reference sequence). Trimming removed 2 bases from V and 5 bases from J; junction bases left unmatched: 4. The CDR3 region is CASSIRGQGAYQPQHF. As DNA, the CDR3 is TGTGCCAGTAGTATAAGGGGACAGGGGGCATATCAGCCCCAGCATTTT.